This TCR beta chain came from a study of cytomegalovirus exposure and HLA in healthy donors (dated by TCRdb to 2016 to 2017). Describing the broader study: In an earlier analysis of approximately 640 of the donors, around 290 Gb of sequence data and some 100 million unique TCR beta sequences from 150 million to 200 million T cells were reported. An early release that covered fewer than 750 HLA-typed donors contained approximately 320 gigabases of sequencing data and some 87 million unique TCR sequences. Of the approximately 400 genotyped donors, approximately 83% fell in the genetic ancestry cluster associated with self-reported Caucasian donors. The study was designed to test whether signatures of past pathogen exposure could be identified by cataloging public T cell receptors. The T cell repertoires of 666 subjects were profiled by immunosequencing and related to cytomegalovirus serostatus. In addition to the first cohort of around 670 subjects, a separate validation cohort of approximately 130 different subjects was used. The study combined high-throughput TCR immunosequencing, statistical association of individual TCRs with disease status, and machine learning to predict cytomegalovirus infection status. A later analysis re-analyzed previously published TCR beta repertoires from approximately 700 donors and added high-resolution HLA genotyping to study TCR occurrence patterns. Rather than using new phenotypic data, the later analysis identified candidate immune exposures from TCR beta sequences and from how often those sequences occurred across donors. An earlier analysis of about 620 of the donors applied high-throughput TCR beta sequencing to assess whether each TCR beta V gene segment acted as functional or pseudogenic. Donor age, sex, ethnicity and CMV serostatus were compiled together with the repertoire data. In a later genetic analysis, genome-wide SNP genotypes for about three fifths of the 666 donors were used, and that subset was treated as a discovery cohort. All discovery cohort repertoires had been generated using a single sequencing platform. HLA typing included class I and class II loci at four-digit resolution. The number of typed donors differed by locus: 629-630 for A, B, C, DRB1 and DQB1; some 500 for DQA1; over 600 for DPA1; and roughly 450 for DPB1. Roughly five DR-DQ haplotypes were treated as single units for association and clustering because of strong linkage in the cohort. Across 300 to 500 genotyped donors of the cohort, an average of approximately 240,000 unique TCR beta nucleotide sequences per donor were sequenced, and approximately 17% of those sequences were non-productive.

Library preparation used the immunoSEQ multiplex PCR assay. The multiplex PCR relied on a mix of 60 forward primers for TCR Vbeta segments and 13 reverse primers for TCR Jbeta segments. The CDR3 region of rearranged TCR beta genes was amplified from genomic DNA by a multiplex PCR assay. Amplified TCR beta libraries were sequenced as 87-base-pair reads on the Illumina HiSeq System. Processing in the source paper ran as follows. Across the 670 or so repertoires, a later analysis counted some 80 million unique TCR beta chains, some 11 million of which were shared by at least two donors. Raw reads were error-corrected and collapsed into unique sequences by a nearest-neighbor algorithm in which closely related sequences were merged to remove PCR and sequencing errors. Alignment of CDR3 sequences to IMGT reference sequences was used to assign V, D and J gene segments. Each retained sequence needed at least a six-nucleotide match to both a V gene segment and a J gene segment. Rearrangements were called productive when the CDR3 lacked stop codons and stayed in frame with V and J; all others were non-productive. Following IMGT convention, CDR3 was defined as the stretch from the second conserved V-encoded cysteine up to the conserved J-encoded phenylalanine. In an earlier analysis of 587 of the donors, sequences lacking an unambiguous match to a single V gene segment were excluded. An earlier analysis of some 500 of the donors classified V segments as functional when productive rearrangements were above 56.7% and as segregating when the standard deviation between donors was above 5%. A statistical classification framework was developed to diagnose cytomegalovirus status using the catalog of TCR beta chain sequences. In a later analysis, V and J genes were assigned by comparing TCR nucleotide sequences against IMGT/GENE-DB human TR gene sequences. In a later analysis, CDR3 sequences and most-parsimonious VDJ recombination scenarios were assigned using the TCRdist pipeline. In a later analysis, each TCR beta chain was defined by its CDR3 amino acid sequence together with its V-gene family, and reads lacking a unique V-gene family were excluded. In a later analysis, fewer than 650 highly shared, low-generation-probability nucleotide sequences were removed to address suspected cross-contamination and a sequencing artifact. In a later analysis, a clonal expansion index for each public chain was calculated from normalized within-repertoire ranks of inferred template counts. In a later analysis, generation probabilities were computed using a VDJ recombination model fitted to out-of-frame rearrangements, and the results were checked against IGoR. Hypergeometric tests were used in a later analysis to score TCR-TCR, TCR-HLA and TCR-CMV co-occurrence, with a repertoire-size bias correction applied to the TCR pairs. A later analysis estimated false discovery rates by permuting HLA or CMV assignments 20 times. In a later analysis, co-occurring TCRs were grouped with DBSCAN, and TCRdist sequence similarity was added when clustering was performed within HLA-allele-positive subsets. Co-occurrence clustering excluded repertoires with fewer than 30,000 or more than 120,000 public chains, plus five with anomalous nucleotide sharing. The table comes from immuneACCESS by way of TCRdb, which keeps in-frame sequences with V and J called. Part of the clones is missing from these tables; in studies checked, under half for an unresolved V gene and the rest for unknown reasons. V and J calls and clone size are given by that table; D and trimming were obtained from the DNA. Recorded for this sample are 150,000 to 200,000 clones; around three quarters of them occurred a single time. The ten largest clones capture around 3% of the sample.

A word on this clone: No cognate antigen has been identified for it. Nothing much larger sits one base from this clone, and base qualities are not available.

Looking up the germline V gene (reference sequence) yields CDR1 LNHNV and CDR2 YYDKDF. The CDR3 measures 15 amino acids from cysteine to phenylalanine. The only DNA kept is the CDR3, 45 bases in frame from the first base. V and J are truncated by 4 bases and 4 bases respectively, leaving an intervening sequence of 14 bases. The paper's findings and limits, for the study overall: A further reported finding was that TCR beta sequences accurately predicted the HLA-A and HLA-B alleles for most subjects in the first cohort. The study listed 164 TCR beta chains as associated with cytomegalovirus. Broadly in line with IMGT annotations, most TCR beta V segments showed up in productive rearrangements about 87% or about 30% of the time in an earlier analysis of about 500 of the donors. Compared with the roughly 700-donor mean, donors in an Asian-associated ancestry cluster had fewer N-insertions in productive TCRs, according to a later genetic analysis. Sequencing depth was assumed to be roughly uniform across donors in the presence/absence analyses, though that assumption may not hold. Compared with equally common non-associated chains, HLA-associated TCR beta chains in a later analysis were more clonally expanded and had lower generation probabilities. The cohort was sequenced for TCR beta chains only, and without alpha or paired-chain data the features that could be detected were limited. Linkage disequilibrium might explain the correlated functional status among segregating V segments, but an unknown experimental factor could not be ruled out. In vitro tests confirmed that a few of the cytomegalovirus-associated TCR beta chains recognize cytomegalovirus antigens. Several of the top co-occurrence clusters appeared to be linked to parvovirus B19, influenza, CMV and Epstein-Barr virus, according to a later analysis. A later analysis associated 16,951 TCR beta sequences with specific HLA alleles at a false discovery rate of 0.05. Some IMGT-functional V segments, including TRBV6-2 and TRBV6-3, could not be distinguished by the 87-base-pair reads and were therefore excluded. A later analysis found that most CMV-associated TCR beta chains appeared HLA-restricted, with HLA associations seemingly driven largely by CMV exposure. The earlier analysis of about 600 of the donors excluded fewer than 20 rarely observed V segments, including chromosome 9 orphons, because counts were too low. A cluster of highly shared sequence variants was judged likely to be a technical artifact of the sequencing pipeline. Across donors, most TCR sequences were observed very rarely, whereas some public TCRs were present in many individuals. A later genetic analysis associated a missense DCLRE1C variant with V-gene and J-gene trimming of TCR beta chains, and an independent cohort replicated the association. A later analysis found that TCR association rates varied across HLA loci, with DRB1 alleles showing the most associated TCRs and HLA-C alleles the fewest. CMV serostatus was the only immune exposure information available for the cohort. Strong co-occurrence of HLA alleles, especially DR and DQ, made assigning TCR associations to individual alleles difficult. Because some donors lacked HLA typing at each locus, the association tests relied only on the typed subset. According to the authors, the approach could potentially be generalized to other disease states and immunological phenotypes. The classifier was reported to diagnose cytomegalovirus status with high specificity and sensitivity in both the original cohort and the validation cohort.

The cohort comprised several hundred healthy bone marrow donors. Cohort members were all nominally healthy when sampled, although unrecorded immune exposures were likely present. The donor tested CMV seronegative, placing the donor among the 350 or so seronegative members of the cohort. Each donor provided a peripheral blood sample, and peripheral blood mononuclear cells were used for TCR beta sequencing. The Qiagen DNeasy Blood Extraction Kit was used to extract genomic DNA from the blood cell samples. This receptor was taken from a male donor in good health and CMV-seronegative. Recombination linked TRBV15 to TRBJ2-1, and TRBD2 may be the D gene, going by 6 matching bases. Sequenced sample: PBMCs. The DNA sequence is TGTGCCACCAGCACAACTAGCCAGGCTTACAATGAGCAGTTCTTC. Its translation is CATSTTSQAYNEQFF.